Listed below are T cell receptor beta chains from one sample, sequenced in a study of T cell repertoires in cytomegalovirus infection. MiXCR was run by TCRdb on the reads, yielding one entry per CDR3 protein. Of a few hundred thousand distinct CDR3 sequences listed, roughly an eighth are singletons. The sequenced sample consisted of PBMCs. These receptors all come from a human donor in good health (CMV status not recorded). Some clones in this sample may be carry-over from other donors' samples. CDR3s include the opening cysteine and the closing phenylalanine or tryptophan. D genes are given only for firm matches. Size tells how often a clone was seen (once, few, many) or the class of an expanded clone, and some rows leave it out.

>TRBJ2-2|TRBD1|.|TRBV19
TGTGCCAGTAGTGACGACCGGGACAGGGGATTCAACACCGGGGAGCTGTTTTTT
CASSDDRDRGFNTGELFF
>TRBJ1-2|.|.|TRBV19
TGTGCCAGTAGTATAGCCCGGACACCCGGCTATGGCTACACCTTC
CASSIARTPGYGYTF
>TRBJ2-2|.|few|TRBV20-1
TGCAGTGCTCGGGGCCCGAAGGCCACCGGGGAGCTGTTTTTT
CSARGPKATGELFF
>TRBJ2-5|TRBD2|many|TRBV6-1
TGTGCCAGCAGTGCGAGGGCGGGGGGGCCTGAGACCCAGTACTTC
CASSARAGGPETQYF
>TRBJ1-4|.|.|TRBV6-6
TGTGCCAGCAGGAGGGACGCGACTAATGAAAAACTGTTTTTT
CASRRDATNEKLFF
>TRBJ1-1|TRBD1|many|TRBV10-1
TGCGCCAGCAGTCGTACAGGGGAGACTCACACTGAAGCTTTCTTT
CASSRTGETHTEAFF
>TRBJ2-2|.|.|TRBV28
TGTGCCAGCAGAGTAGGGGAGTACACCGGGGAGCTGTTTTTT
CASRVGEYTGELFF
>TRBJ2-5|.|many|TRBV6-2/TRBV6-3
TGTGCCAGCAGGAGTTGGAACGGGGATACGAAGACCCAGTACTTC
CASRSWNGDTKTQYF
>TRBJ1-1|.|few|TRBV9
TGTGCCAGCAGCGTTTTGGACGGGTATAACACTGAAGCTTTCTTT
CASSVLDGYNTEAFF
>TRBJ2-1|TRBD2|.|TRBV5-6
TGTGCCAGCAGCTTTCTAGCGGGGATGTACAATGAGCAGTTCTTC
CASSFLAGMYNEQFF
>TRBJ2-1|TRBD2|.|TRBV12-3/TRBV12-4
TGTGCCAGCAGACCCACTAGCGGGAGTACCCCCCGCTCCTACAATGAGCAGTTCTTC
CASRPTSGSTPRSYNEQFF
>TRBJ2-7|.|.|TRBV7-8
TGTGCCAGCAGCCCCAGGGGTGCCCTCTCCTACGAGCAGTACTTC
CASSPRGALSYEQYF
>TRBJ2-3|TRBD2|many|TRBV7-8
TGTGCCAGCAGCTTAGCCAGACTAGCGGGGGGGCTTGAGAACACAGATACGCAGTATTTT
CASSLARLAGGLENTDTQYF
>TRBJ2-1|TRBD2|.|TRBV20-1
TGCAGTGGCACGGGTCTAGCGGTATACAATGAGCAGTTCTTC
CSGTGLAVYNEQFF
>TRBJ1-4|.|many|TRBV7-9
TGTGCCAGCAGCTTAATTGGGACGGACCTCAATGAAAAACTGTTTTTT
CASSLIGTDLNEKLFF
>TRBJ2-5|.|few|TRBV12-3/TRBV12-4
TGTGCCAGCAAACTGTGGGGGCCTCAAGAGACCCAGTACTTC
CASKLWGPQETQYF
>TRBJ2-1|.|.|TRBV6-2/TRBV6-3
TGTGCCAGCAGTTACTGGACCGGCGGGGAACGGTACAATGAGCAGTTCTTC
CASSYWTGGERYNEQFF
>TRBJ2-6|TRBD2|many|TRBV7-2
TGTGCCAGCAGCTTAGGCGGGAGAGGTGGGGCCAACGTCCTGACTTTC
CASSLGGRGGANVLTF
>TRBJ1-3|TRBD1|many|TRBV28
TGTGCCAGCATCTCCGACAGGGTTGGTGGAAACACCATATATTTT
CASISDRVGGNTIYF
>TRBJ2-7|TRBD2|many|TRBV7-2
TGTGCCAGCAGCTTAGTCCTAGCGGGAGGGCTCGAGCAGTACTTC
CASSLVLAGGLEQYF
>TRBJ1-5|.|.|TRBV9
TGTGCCAGCAGCGTAGGCATCTACAATCAGCCCCAGCATTTT
CASSVGIYNQPQHF
>TRBJ1-6|.|few|TRBV5-8
TGTGCCAGCAGCTTGCGTACAGCAAATTCACCCCTCCACTTT
CASSLRTANSPLHF
>TRBJ1-4|.|many|TRBV7-6
TGTGCCAGCAGCTTAGCGGATGAAAAACTGTTTTTT
CASSLADEKLFF
>TRBJ1-2|.|.|TRBV20-1
TGCAGTGCTAGACCTCGACAACGAGAGGGCTACACCTTC
CSARPRQREGYTF
>TRBJ2-1|.|many|TRBV7-9
TGTGCCAGCAGCTTAGAGACCTCCTACAATGAGCAGTTCTTC
CASSLETSYNEQFF
>TRBJ1-5|.|many|TRBV2
TGTGCCAGCAGTGAAGCGCAAGGTGGGAATAGCAATCAGCCCCAGCATTTT
CASSEAQGGNSNQPQHF
>TRBJ2-5|.|many|TRBV7-7
TGTGCTAGCAGCCCCCGGGTGGGGCAAGAGACCCAGTACTTC
CASSPRVGQETQYF
>TRBJ2-7|.|few|TRBV4-3
TGCGCCAGCAGCCAACTACTGGACGGGTCCTACGAGCAGTACTTC
CASSQLLDGSYEQYF
>TRBJ1-4|TRBD1|many|TRBV25-1
TGTGCCAGCCACACAGGACAGGGGGAAAAACTGTTTTTT
CASHTGQGEKLFF
>TRBJ1-1|.|many|TRBV4-1
TGCGCCAGCAGCCAAGGTCTGAGTAGTCGTGAAGCTTTCTTT
CASSQGLSSREAFF
>TRBJ1-1|.|many|TRBV7-9
TGTGCCAGCAGCCAGCAGAGTGAAGCTTTCTTT
CASSQQSEAFF
>TRBJ2-5|.|many|TRBV7-8
TGTGCCAGCAGCCTACACTATACTGGAGAGACCCAGTACTTC
CASSLHYTGETQYF
>TRBJ2-2|.|many|TRBV24-1
TGTGCCACCAGTGCTAACAGGGACACCGGGGAGCTGTTTTTT
CATSANRDTGELFF
>TRBJ2-1|TRBD2|few|TRBV6-2/TRBV6-3
TGTGCCAGCAACGAGCGGCTAGCGGGGGCTCTGAATGAGCAGTTCTTC
CASNERLAGALNEQFF
>TRBJ2-7|.|few|TRBV29-1
TGCAGCGTTGAGGGGGCCACCTACGAGCAGTACTTC
CSVEGATYEQYF
>TRBJ2-5|.|few|TRBV29-1
TGCAGCGTTGAACCGGACAGTAGGGGAGAGACCCAGTACTTC
CSVEPDSRGETQYF
>TRBJ2-1|TRBD2|many|TRBV12-3/TRBV12-4
TGTGCCAGCAGTCCCCTACTAGCGGGGGGGAGCAATGAGCAGTTCTTC
CASSPLLAGGSNEQFF
>TRBJ1-4|TRBD1|.|TRBV9
TGTGCCAGCAGCTCGGGACAGGTTGCTACTAATGAAAAACTGTTTTTT
CASSSGQVATNEKLFF
>TRBJ2-2|TRBD2|many|TRBV7-9
TGTGCCAGCAGCCCCGGCTGGACTAGCGAGTGGGGAACCGGGGAGCTGTTTTTT
CASSPGWTSEWGTGELFF
>TRBJ2-2|TRBD2|.|TRBV2
TGTGCCAGCAGCACTAGCGGGGGCCACACCGGGGAGCTGTTTTTT
CASSTSGGHTGELFF
>TRBJ2-3|.|many|TRBV27
TGTGCCAGCGCGAGGATAGGCGGGCTATTCACAGATACGCAGTATTTT
CASARIGGLFTDTQYF
>TRBJ2-2|.|few|TRBV5-5
TGTGCCAGCAGCCTGGGGGCCGCGGGGGCGAACACCGGGGAGCTGTTTTTT
CASSLGAAGANTGELFF
>TRBJ1-1|.|many|TRBV7-2
TGTGCCAGCAGTCGATCGGGGACGGACTTCTATGAAGCTTTCTTT
CASSRSGTDFYEAFF
>TRBJ2-5|TRBD1|.|TRBV20-1
TGCAGTGCTAGAGACGGCGGGACAGGCAAAGAGACCCAGTACTTC
CSARDGGTGKETQYF
>TRBJ2-1|TRBD2|.|TRBV29-1
TGCAGCGTTGCCGCGGGAGGTAGCTCCTACAATGAGCAGTTCTTC
CSVAAGGSSYNEQFF
>TRBJ1-2|.|many|TRBV7-2
TGTGCCAGCAGCAGGGCCCAGGGCAGCTATGGCTACACCTTC
CASSRAQGSYGYTF
>TRBJ1-1|TRBD1|many|TRBV7-9
TGTGCTGGACAGGCGGGGGCTTTCTTT
CAGQAGAFF
>TRBJ2-7|.|many|TRBV7-9
TGTGCCAGCAGCTTCGGGGACTACGAGCAGTACTTC
CASSFGDYEQYF
>TRBJ1-5|.|many|TRBV18
TGTGCCAGCTCACCCCCGGGGCATAATAGCAATCAGCCCCAGCATTTT
CASSPPGHNSNQPQHF
>TRBJ1-2|.|.|TRBV20-1
TGCAGTGCTAGATCGGCCATTAACTATGGCTACGCCTTC
CSARSAINYGYAF
>TRBJ1-1|.|few|TRBV6-2/TRBV6-3
TGTGCCAGCACCGAACTAATCCCCGGAATATCTGAAGCTTTCTTT
CASTELIPGISEAFF
>TRBJ1-5|.|.|TRBV5-1
TGCGCCAGCAGCTCAACTCCCGGCCAGCCCCAGCATTTT
CASSSTPGQPQHF
>TRBJ2-5|TRBD2|many|TRBV7-7
TGTGCCAGCAGCTTAGCGCGCGCGGGGGGGTCTACCGGGGAGACCCAGTACTTC
CASSLARAGGSTGETQYF